One sample yielded the 20 T cell receptor beta chains listed below, sequenced in a study of blood T cell repertoires in COVID-19. Using immunoSEQ multiplex PCR, the repertoire was profiled, and TCRdb retains in-frame clones only, with some absent. The data contain 150,000 or so clones, approximately 84% of them singletons. Sequences were obtained from peripheral blood. The receptors were sampled from a man aged 18 to 29 with active or convalescent COVID-19.

V gene TRBV6-5 combines with J gene TRBJ1-2; a weak D match, TRBD1 (6 bases). V shed 5 bases and J shed 9 bases, with 16 bases lying between them. CDR3 size: 13 residues. The germline CDR1 and CDR2 sequences are MNHEY and SVGAGI. Here the CDR3 reads CASSQRTEMSYTF. In nucleotides, the CDR3 is TGTGCCAGCAGTCAACGGACAGAGATGAGCTACACCTTC.

CDR3 amino acids: CASSAGTGGLRREKLFF. The CDR3 bases are TGCGCCAGCAGCGCTGGGACAGGGGGATTGAGGAGAGAAAAACTGTTTTTT. The chain couples TRBV5-1 to TRBJ1-4; TRBD1 aligns across 11 bases. This CDR3 is 17 amino acids long. V trimming: 4 bases; J trimming: 8 bases; junction bases outside the gene matches: 13. Germline values: CDR1 SGHRS, CDR2 YFSETQ.

The chain combines TRBV19 with TRBJ2-5; 9 nucleotides agree with TRBD2. The trim removed 1 base at V and 5 bases at J, leaving 5 bases unmatched. Looked up from germline, CDR1 is LNHDA and CDR2 is SQIVND (reference sequence). The CDR3 totals 15 residues. CDR3 loop: CASSIASGILETQYF. As DNA, the CDR3 is TGTGCCAGTAGTATAGCTAGCGGGATCCTGGAGACCCAGTACTTC.

This chain links TRBV4-3 with TRBJ1-6, with no clear D. Trimming cost V 0 bases and J 0 bases, with 9 bases left between them. CDR1 LGHNA and CDR2 YSLEER come from the germline V gene. The CDR3 sequence is 17 residues long. The CDR3 is CASSQEATSSYNSPLHF. The DNA for the CDR3 is TGCGCCAGCAGCCAAGAGGCGACTAGCTCCTATAATTCACCCCTCCACTTT.

This chain joins TRBV7-9 and TRBJ2-3; D gene ambiguous. The length of the CDR3 is 13 residues. Trimming removed 3 bases at V and 0 bases at J, with 4 bases between. Germline lookup yields CDR1 SEHNR and CDR2 FQNEAQ (reference sequence). The CDR3 bases are TGTGCCAGCAGCTTTCAAAGCACAGATACGCAGTATTTT. This sequence encodes CASSFQSTDTQYF.

V and J are TRBV5-1 and TRBJ1-2; D is unclear. The germline CDR1 and CDR2 sequences are SGHRS and YFSETQ. The CDR3 covers 11 residues. Deletions cut 7 bases from V and 2 bases from J, with 6 bases between. Here the CDR3 reads CASRLNYGYTF. CDR3 nucleotide sequence: TGCGCCAGCCGACTAAACTATGGCTACACCTTC. Full variable domain (outside the CDR3, taken from reference TRBV5-1 and TRBJ1-2): KAGVTQTPRYLIKTRGQQVTLSCSPISGHRSVSWYQQTPGQGLQFLFEYFSETQRNKGNFPGRFSGRQFSNSRSEMNVSTLELGDSALYLCASRLNYGYTFGSGTRLTVV.

This chain links TRBV19 with TRBJ2-2; 8 positions match TRBD1. V gave up 11 bases and J gave up 0 bases; unmatched junction bases: 8. Germline V gene data show CDR1 as LNHDA and CDR2 as SQIVND (reference sequence). The CDR3 is 15 residues long. The CDR3 is CAGKRTGTNTGELFF. The CDR3 coding sequence is TGTGCCGGGAAACGGACAGGGACGAACACCGGGGAGCTGTTTTTT.

As concerns this clone: The germline gene is not matched at one end of the junction; a read error may be the cause. This chain uses TRBV28 with TRBJ1-5, with 7 bases aligning to TRBD1. Germline loops: CDR1 MDHEN, CDR2 SYDVKM. The CDR3 covers 16 residues. The DNA of the CDR3 is TGTGCCAGCACCCTAGGGCAGACAGGGCTCAATCAGCCCCGGCATTTT. As protein: CASTLGQTGLNQPRHF.

The rearrangement links TRBV13 to TRBJ1-4, with unresolved D. The CDR3 runs to 12 residues. V lost 6 bases and J lost 12, with 14 bases in between. Germline V gene sequence: CDR1 PRHDT, CDR2 FYEKMQ (reference sequence). The CDR3 nucleotides are TGTGCCAGCAGTTCGGCCCTGGGCGAACTGTTTTTT. It encodes CASSSALGELFF.

The CDR3 DNA sequence: TGTGCCAGCAGGGGGGGATTCGAAAAACTGTTTTTT. Translation: CASRGGFEKLFF. The chain is built from TRBV6-5 and TRBJ1-4; maybe TRBD1 (5 bases). This CDR3 contains 12 residues. Trimming removed 6 bases from V and 8 bases from J, with 10 bases in between. Germline loops: CDR1 MNHEY, CDR2 SVGAGI.

The chain joins TRBV12-3 or TRBV12-4 to TRBJ1-1; D unclear. Trimming stripped 7 bases from V and 6 bases from J, with 15 bases between. The CDR3 runs to 13 residues. The CDR3 DNA reads as TGTGCCAGCACAACGGATCTGGGCGCTGAAGCTTTCTTT. Residues: CASTTDLGAEAFF.

The sample holds one count of this clone. The chain carries TRBV28 and TRBJ2-7; 7 nucleotides line up with TRBD2. The CDR3 contains 14 residues. Unmatched junction bases numbered 6, after V lost 3 bases and J lost 4 bases. Germline V CDR1 and CDR2: MDHEN, SYDVKM. For the CDR3, the DNA is TGTGCCAGCAGTTTTCTTACTAGCGTTTACGAGCAGTACTTC. Amino acid sequence: CASSFLTSVYEQYF.

This chain joins TRBV7-2 and TRBJ2-1; D perhaps matches TRBD2 (5 bases). CDR1 and CDR2 (germline): SGHTA, FQGNSA. V was pared by 3 bases and J by 7 bases, with 16 bases between. The CDR3 contains 15 residues. Written as DNA, the CDR3 is TGTGCCAGCAGCTTGTATTACAGCGGTAGGAATGAGCAGTTCTTC. This translates into CASSLYYSGRNEQFF. Full variable domain (missing parts from reference TRBV7-2 and TRBJ2-1): GAGVSQSPSNKVTEKGKDVELRCDPISGHTALYWYRQSLGQGLEFLIYFQGNSAPDKSGLPSDRFSAERTGGSVSTLTIQRTQQEDSAVYLCASSLYYSGRNEQFFGPGTRLTVL.

The V and J genes are TRBV14 and TRBJ1-6, with 7 positions matching TRBD1. Germline CDR1 and CDR2: SGHDN and FVKESK. The J segment lost 6 bases and the V segment lost 5 bases, leaving 7 bases of the junction unmatched. CDR3 length equals 15 residues. This CDR3 is CASSARQGGNSPLHF. The CDR3 region has the DNA TGTGCCAGCAGCGCCCGACAGGGAGGTAATTCACCCCTCCACTTT.

The gene calls are TRBV27 and TRBJ1-4; 8 nucleotides match TRBD1. Unmatched junction bases numbered 10, after V lost 2 bases and J lost 8 bases. This CDR3 is built from 16 residues. The germline V gene has CDR1 MNHEY and CDR2 SMNVEV (reference sequence). The CDR3, as DNA: TGTGCCAGCAGTTTAATCGGGACAGGACCGCACGAAAAACTGTTTTTT. It specifies CASSLIGTGPHEKLFF.

This chain joins TRBV3-1 (or the pseudogene TRBV3-2) and TRBJ2-3; 14 bases map to TRBD2. The germline V gene encodes CDR1 LGHDT and CDR2 YNNKEL (reference sequence). This CDR3 contains 17 residues. The trim removed 3 bases at V and 0 bases at J, leaving 2 bases unmatched. The CDR3 spells CASSQGLAGESTDTQYF. The CDR3 nucleotides read TGTGCCAGCAGCCAGGGACTAGCGGGAGAAAGCACAGATACGCAGTATTTT.

The rearrangement uses TRBV13 and TRBJ2-3; possibly TRBD1 for D (6 bases). Trimming pared 0 bases from V and 2 bases from J, leaving 15 bases between. The CDR3 is 17 amino acids. CDR1 and CDR2 from the germline V gene are PRHDT and FYEKMQ (reference sequence). The CDR3 nucleotides read TGTGCCAGCAGCTTAGGTGGGTGGGGGCGAGACACAGATACGCAGTATTTT. Translation gives CASSLGGWGRDTDTQYF.

V usage is TRBV27 and J usage is TRBJ2-1, with D uncertain. The germline gives CDR1 MNHEY, CDR2 SMNVEV (reference sequence). V shed 3 bases and J shed 12 bases, with 3 bases lying between them. The CDR3 spans 9 residues. CDR3 DNA: TGTGCCAGCAGTTTCCGGCAGTTCTTC. Amino acids: CASSFRQFF.

V usage is TRBV21-1 and J usage is TRBJ2-7; the DNA was not compared with TRBD2, the D call given in the table. TRBV21-1 constitutes a pseudogene. CDR3 size: 17 residues. The CDR3 coding sequence is TGTGCCAGCAGCAAATTTCCTTTAGCGGGGAGCTCCTACGAGCAGTACTTC. Translation gives CASSKFPLAGSSYEQYF.

The chain combines TRBV2 with TRBJ1-3; D gene unclear. CDR3 length: 11 residues. V was shortened by 6 bases and J by 4 bases, with 4 bases between the two germline ends. Germline CDR1 SNHLY, CDR2 FYNNEI. The CDR3 sequence: CASSQGNTIYF. In DNA, the CDR3 is TGTGCCAGCAGCCAGGGAAACACCATATATTTT.